This T cell receptor (beta chain) originates from a study of Ad26.COV2.S vaccination and SARS-CoV-2 variants. Study background: Donor was assigned to the Ad26.COV2.S arm of trial COV1001. Ad26.COV2.S was injected intramuscularly once or twice, 56 days apart.

Study findings and constraints: Estimates derived from TCR breadth and depth analyses may have underestimated total T cell responses.

Treatment noted: about 20 received Ad26.COV2.S at low or high dose, single or two shots; about five received placebo; per-sample allocation not given. Specimens were obtained on day 63 following the first vaccine or placebo injection. The study used a vaccine consisting of an Ad26 vector that expressed Wuhan-strain SARS-CoV-2 spike. Clones were read by immunoSEQ multiplex PCR, and TCRdb kept only the in-frame ones, dropping some. The repertoire holds 360,000 or so clones, 87% seen once, with around 3.5% in the top ten. For this clone: Its antigen remains unknown.

Sequencing was performed on peripheral blood, taken in a trial of Ad26.COV2.S vaccine versus placebo. The origin of this receptor is a person aged 18-60 years who received the Ad26.COV2.S COVID-19 vaccine or a placebo.

The CDR3: CASSVPQGSSYEQYF. CDR3 coding DNA: TGTGCCAGCAGTGTCCCACAGGGCAGCTCCTACGAGCAGTACTTC. The chain uses TRBV28 and TRBJ2-7, with a weak D call TRBD1 (6 bases). The CDR3 runs 15 residues. The germline CDR1 and CDR2 sequences are MDHEN and SYDVKM. Between the trimmed V and J ends, which lost 5 bases and 0 bases, there was a span of 14 bases.